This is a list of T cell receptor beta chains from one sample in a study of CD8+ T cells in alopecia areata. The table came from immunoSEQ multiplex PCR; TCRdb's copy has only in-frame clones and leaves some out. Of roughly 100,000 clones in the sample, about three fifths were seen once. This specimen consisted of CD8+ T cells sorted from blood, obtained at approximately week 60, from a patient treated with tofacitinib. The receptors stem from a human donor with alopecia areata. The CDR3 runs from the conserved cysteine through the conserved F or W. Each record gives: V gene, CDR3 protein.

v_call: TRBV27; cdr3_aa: CASSLKAGGRPQHF
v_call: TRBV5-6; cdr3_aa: CASSYRGEKLFF
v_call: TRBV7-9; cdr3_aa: CASSLVPGPIVSWTEAFF
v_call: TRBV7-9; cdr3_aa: CASSEPVAGSNTGELFF
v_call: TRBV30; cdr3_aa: CALGLAEEQYF
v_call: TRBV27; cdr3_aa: CASSTGGIFNEQYF
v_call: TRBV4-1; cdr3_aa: CASSQDQGFYGYTF
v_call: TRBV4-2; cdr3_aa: CASSQENQPEAFF
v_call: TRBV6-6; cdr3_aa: CATGSSYEQYF
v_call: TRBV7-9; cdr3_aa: CASSLVRGMVDTQYF
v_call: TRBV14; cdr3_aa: CASSPKQGYQETQYF
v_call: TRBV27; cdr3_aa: CASTLGGGEQFF
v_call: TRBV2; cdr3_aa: CASSGGDSQETQYF
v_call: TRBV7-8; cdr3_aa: CASSLTGHYNEQFF
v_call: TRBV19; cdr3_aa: CASSITTNTEAFF
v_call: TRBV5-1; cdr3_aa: CASSLGAGGNQPQHF
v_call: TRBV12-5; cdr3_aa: CASGSGTPYEQFF
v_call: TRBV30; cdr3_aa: CAWSLGGEAFF
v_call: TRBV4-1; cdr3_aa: CASSQGARGDEQFF
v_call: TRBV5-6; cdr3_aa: CASTTGDSGSLHF
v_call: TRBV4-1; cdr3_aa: CASSQDSGGDDGYTF
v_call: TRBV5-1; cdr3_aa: CASSWAVAGAETQYF
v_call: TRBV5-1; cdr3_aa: CASSAQPGGTTGELFF
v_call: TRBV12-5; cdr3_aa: CASGSTIGPVNSNEKLFF
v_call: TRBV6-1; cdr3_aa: CASSGPELQGGTF
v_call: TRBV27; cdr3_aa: CASRGQANQPQHF
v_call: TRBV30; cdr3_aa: CAWSVEQGRTDTQYF
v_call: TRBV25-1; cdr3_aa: CASSEGLSAITDTQYF
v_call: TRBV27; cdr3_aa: CASSPISLGIGELFF
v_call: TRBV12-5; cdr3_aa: CASGWTSTDTQYF
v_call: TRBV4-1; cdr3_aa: CASSIRLAGTITDTQYF
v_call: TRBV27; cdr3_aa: CASSLYPSTGYNTDTQYF
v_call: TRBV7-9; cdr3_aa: CASSLGDGTDTQYF
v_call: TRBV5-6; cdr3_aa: CASSPGQTYRTQYF
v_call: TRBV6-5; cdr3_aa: CASSARPRGANVLTF
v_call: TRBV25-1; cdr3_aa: CASILGVPLSYEQYF
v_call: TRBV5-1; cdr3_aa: CASSPTGGGEAFF
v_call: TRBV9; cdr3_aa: CASSGGSHTEAFF
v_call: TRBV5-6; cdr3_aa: CASSSQAGRSYGYTF
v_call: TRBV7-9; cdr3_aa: CASSPRDRLPYEQYF
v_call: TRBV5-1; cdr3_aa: CASSSGQTQETQYF
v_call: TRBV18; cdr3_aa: CASSPQDRPYNEQFF